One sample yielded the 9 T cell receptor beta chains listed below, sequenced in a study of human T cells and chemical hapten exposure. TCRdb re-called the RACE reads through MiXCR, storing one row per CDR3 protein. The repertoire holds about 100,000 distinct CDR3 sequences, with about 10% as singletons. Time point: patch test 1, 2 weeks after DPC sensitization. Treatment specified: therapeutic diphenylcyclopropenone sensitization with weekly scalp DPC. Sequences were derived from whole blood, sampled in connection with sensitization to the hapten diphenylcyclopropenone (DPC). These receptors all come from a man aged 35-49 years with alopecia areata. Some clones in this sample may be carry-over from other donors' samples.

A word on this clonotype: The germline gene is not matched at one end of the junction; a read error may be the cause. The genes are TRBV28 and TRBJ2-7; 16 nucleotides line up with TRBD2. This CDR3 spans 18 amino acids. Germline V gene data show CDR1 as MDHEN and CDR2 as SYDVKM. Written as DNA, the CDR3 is TGTGTCAGCAGCCGGGCCGGGACTAGCGGGAGGGTTTCATACGAGCAGTACTTC. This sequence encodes CVSSRAGTSGRVSYEQYF.

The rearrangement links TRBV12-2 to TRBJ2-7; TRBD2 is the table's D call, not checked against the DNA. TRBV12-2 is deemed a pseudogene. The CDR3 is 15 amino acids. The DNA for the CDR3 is TGTGCAAGTCGCTTAGTCCTAGCGGGCCCCTACGAGCAGTACGTC. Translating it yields CASRLVLAGPYEQYV.

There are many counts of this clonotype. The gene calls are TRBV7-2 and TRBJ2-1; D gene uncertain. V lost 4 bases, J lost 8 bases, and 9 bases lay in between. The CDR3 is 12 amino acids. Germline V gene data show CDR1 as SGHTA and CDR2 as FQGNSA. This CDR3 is CASSSTGYEQFF. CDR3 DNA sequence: TGTGCCAGCAGCTCTACTGGTTATGAGCAGTTCTTC.

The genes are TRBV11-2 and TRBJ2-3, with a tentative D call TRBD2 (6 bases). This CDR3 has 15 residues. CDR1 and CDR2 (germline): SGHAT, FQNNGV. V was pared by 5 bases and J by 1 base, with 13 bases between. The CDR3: CASSRGLPGTDTQYF. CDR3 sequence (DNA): TGTGCCAGCAGCCGAGGACTACCAGGCACAGATACGCAGTATTTT.

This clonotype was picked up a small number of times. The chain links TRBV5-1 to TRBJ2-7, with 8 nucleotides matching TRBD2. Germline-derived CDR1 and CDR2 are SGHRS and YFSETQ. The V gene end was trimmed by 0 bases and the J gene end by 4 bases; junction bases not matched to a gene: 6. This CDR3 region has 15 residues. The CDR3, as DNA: TGCGCCAGCAGCTTGGGACTAGCGAGAAGTTACGAGCAGTACTTC. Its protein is CASSLGLARSYEQYF. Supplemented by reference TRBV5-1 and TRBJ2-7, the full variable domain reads KAGVTQTPRYLIKTRGQQVTLSCSPISGHRSVSWYQQTPGQGLQFLFEYFSETQRNKGNFPGRFSGRQFSNSRSEMNVSTLELGDSALYLCASSLGLARSYEQYFGPGTRLTVT.

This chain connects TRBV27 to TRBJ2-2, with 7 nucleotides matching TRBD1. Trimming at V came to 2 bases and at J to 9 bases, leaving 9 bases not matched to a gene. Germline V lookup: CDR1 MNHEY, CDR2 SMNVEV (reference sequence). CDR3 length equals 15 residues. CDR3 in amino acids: CASSLLGQSPRELFF. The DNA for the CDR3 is TGTGCCAGCAGTTTACTGGGACAGTCCCCCCGGGAGCTGTTTTTT.

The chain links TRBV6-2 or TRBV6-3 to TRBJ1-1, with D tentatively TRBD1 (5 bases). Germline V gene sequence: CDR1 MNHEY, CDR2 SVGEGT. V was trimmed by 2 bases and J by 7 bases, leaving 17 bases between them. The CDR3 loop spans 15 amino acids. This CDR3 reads CASSYDGRVFDEAFF. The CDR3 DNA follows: TGTGCCAGCAGTTACGACGGCAGGGTCTTCGATGAAGCTTTCTTT.

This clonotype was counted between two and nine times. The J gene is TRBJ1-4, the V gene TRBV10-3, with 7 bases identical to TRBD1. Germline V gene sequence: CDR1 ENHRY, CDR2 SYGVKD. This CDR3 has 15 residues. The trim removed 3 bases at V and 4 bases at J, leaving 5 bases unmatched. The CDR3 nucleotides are TGTGCCATCAGTGACTCGACAGGGAATAATGAAAAACTGTTTTTT. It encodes CAISDSTGNNEKLFF.

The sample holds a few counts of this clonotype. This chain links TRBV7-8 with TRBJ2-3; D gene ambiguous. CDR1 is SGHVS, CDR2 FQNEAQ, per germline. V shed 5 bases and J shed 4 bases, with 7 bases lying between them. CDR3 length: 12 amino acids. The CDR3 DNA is TGTGCCAGCAGCCCGGAATCAGATACGCAGTATTTT. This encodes CASSPESDTQYF.